This entry describes one TCR beta chain. This sample is drawn from a study of T-cell reconstitution after alpha-beta-depleted transplantation in children. During its preparation, the TCRbeta library received unique molecular identifiers. TCRdb processed the PCR reads anew with MiXCR; each CDR3 protein has one entry. Counted here are approximately 640,000 distinct CDR3 sequences, 15% to 20% occurring once; the ten biggest clones make up 1.1%. Trimming stripped 6 bases from V and 2 bases from J, with 10 bases between. Germline CDR1 reads MNHNS; CDR2 reads SASEGT. The CDR3 runs 13 residues. This material consisted of PBMCs from the stem cell graft donor, taken from the stem cell graft. The V and J genes are TRBV6-1 and TRBJ1-1; no definite D call. This receptor was taken from a human donor who donated a stem cell graft to a child with acute myeloid leukemia. The CDR3 DNA follows: TGTGCCAGCAGAGGAGGTCCCAACACTGAAGCTTTCTTT. Its protein product is CASRGGPNTEAFF.